This section outlines one T cell receptor (beta chain) sequence together with its context. Profiled with immunoSEQ multiplex PCR; TCRdb holds only in-frame clones, not every one. The table records some 120,000 clones, around 87% of them present only once. These data are taken from a study of blood T cell repertoires in COVID-19. The wider study: Nucleic acid was either cDNA or gDNA, and it came from T cells, B-cell-depleted T cells, or PBMCs.

Germline CDR1 LNHNV, CDR2 YYDKDF (reference sequence). CDR3 length equals 15 residues. With V trimmed by 4 bases and J by 6 bases, 12 bases remained unmatched. This receptor was taken from an older woman with acute or convalescent COVID-19. The chain links TRBV15 to TRBJ2-7; 7 nucleotides align to TRBD2. The sample was peripheral blood. The CDR3 nucleotides read TGTGCCACCAGCACTACGGGTGGGAGGGCCCGCGAGCAGTACTTC. This sequence encodes CATSTTGGRAREQYF.